This T cell receptor (beta chain) was found in a study of blood T cell repertoires in COVID-19. Trimming took off 2 bases at V and 4 bases at J, with 9 bases between the two ends. The CDR3 has 13 amino acids. Germline V gene lookup returns CDR1 SGHRS and CDR2 YFSETQ. Here immunoSEQ multiplex PCR was the method, and the copy in TCRdb shows in-frame clones only, minus some. Seen here are 250,000 to 300,000 clones, roughly 89% observed once, and the top ten hold approximately 9%. Everyone who took part was roughly 18 to 95 years old, and they came from 24 US areas. Remarks on this clone: Other nucleotide sequences in the sample specify the same CDR3.

The receptor comes from a man aged 35-49 years who had recovered from COVID-19. Sequencing was performed on PBMCs or T cells enriched from blood (not recorded which). This chain links TRBV5-1 with TRBJ1-1, with D possibly matching TRBD1 (6 bases). CDR3 sequence (DNA): TGCGCCAGCAGCTTACGAGGGGGCACTGAAGCTTTCTTT. Encoded protein: CASSLRGGTEAFF.